Listed below are T cell receptor beta chains from one sample, sequenced in a study of T-cell reconstitution after alpha-beta-depleted transplantation in children. TCRdb redid the calling of the PCR reads with MiXCR, one entry per CDR3 protein. The sample contains 190,000 or so distinct CDR3 sequences, around 7% of which appear only once. Sequencing used PBMCs from the stem cell graft donor, obtained from the stem cell graft. Receptors originate from a human donor who donated a stem cell graft to a child with Wiskott-Aldrich syndrome. The CDR3 runs from the conserved cysteine through the conserved F or W. A D gene is named only where the DNA matches it firmly. The size field is filled for only some rows; it gives once, few, many or a size class.

abundance	v_gene	d_gene	j_gene	CDR3nt	CDR3aa
many	TRBV6-5	-	TRBJ1-1	TGTGCCAGCAGTTACAGATTGAACACTGAAGCTTTCTTT	CASSYRLNTEAFF
-	TRBV20-1	TRBD1	TRBJ2-2	TGCAGTGCTAGAGCCTTACGACAGGGTGGGACCGGGGAGCTGTTTTTT	CSARALRQGGTGELFF
many	TRBV5-1	TRBD1	TRBJ2-2	TGCGCCAGCAGCTTAATGACAGGGGCGGACACCGGGGAGCTGTTTTTT	CASSLMTGADTGELFF
few	TRBV5-6	-	TRBJ2-4	TGTGCCAGCAGCTCGGGGGCCAAAAACATTCAGTACTTC	CASSSGAKNIQYF
few	TRBV19	-	TRBJ2-2	TGTGCCAGTAGTATATCGACAGCCTCCGGCGGGGAGCTGTTTTTT	CASSISTASGGELFF
-	TRBV6-2/TRBV6-3	TRBD2	TRBJ2-7	TGTGCCAGCAGTGGACTAGCAGTACAAAGAGAGCAGTACTTC	CASSGLAVQREQYF
many	TRBV20-1	-	TRBJ2-1	TGCAGTGCTAGAGAGGGCCCGAGCTCCTACAATGAGCAGTTCTTC	CSAREGPSSYNEQFF
-	TRBV5-1	TRBD2	TRBJ2-5	TGCGCCAGCAGCTACCTAGTAGCGGGAGAAGAGACCCAGTACTTC	CASSYLVAGEETQYF
many	TRBV24-1	-	TRBJ1-1	TGTGCCACCAGTGTAGGCAAAGACACTGAAGCTTTCTTT	CATSVGKDTEAFF
many	TRBV20-1	-	TRBJ2-6	TGCAGTGCTCGACTGAACTCTGGGGCCAACGTCCTGACTTTC	CSARLNSGANVLTF
-	TRBV12-3/TRBV12-4	-	TRBJ1-6	TGTGCCAGCAGTTCCTCTAAGGCACCCCTCCACTTT	CASSSSKAPLHF
many	TRBV20-1	-	TRBJ1-1	TGCAGTGCTTCTCGGGGGAGGAACACTGAAGCTTTCTTT	CSASRGRNTEAFF
many	TRBV5-1	-	TRBJ1-2	TGCGCCAGCAGCTTGGGGACAAACTATGGCTACACCTTC	CASSLGTNYGYTF
many	TRBV7-2	-	TRBJ1-2	TGTGCCAGCAGCTTAGGGACTATCCAAGGTCTTAACTATGGCTACACCTTC	CASSLGTIQGLNYGYTF
few	TRBV4-2	-	TRBJ2-3	TGTGCCAGCAGCCAAGAACGGGGAGATACGCAGTATTTT	CASSQERGDTQYF
many	TRBV29-1	TRBD1	TRBJ2-3	TGCAGCGACGTTCAGGGGGCACCAGATACGCAGTATTTT	CSDVQGAPDTQYF
many	TRBV3-1	TRBD1	TRBJ1-1	TGTGCCAGCAGCCTCGGACAGGGGGAGGATACTGAAGCTTTCTTT	CASSLGQGEDTEAFF
many	TRBV24-1	-	TRBJ1-5	TGTGCCACCAGTGACGGCAGGGTTTTTCAGCCCCAGCATTTT	CATSDGRVFQPQHF
many	TRBV15	TRBD2	TRBJ2-1	TGTGCCACCGGCAGCGGGAGCTCCTACAATGAGCAGTTCTTC	CATGSGSSYNEQFF
few	TRBV7-6	TRBD1	TRBJ2-3	TGTGCCAGCAGCTCGCATCCGATAACAGGGGGCGGTCTGCATACGCAGTATTTT	CASSSHPITGGGLHTQYF
many	TRBV5-6	-	TRBJ2-5	TGTGCCAGCACCATAACGAACTCGGAGGAGACCCAGTACTTC	CASTITNSEETQYF
many	TRBV21-1	-	TRBJ2-7	TGTGCCAGCAGCAAAGCGGAGGGGAGGGTCGAGCAGTACTTC	CASSKAEGRVEQYF
many	TRBV28	-	TRBJ1-4	TGTGCCAGCAGCCTAACCGGGACAACTAATGAAAAACTGTTTTTT	CASSLTGTTNEKLFF
many	TRBV24-1	-	TRBJ2-1	TGTGCCACCAGTGGTATCAGGGGGGCTACGGTTGAGCAGTTCTTC	CATSGIRGATVEQFF
many	TRBV5-1	-	TRBJ2-1	TGCGCCAGCAGCTCCGCAGGGTCCCCCTACAATGAGCAGTTCTTC	CASSSAGSPYNEQFF
many	TRBV5-1	-	TRBJ1-2	TGCGCCAGCACGCCCTATGGGGACTATGGCTACACCTTC	CASTPYGDYGYTF
many	TRBV20-1	-	TRBJ1-5	TGCAGTGCTACCACAGCCGCGGGTCAGCCCCAGCATTTT	CSATTAAGQPQHF
-	TRBV7-9	TRBD2	TRBJ2-5	TGTGCCAGCAGCTTAGGAATCGAGCGAGCGGGAGGAGAGACCCAGTACTTC	CASSLGIERAGGETQYF
many	TRBV5-1	TRBD1	TRBJ2-7	TGCGCCAGCAGCTTTCCCGACAGGGGATTAAGGGAGCAGTACTTC	CASSFPDRGLREQYF
many	TRBV9	-	TRBJ2-7	TGTGCCAGCAGCGTGGCTCAGGGGCCTCCCTACGAGCAGTACTTC	CASSVAQGPPYEQYF
many	TRBV10-3	-	TRBJ2-2	TGTGCCATCAGTGAGCTCGATGCTAGCGTGTCGAACACCGGGGAGCTGTTTTTT	CAISELDASVSNTGELFF
many	TRBV5-1	-	TRBJ1-4	TGCGCCAGCAGCTTGAATGGCCGATCCGGTTTTGAAAAACTGTTTTTT	CASSLNGRSGFEKLFF
many	TRBV15	-	TRBJ2-5	TGTGCCACCAGCAGAGATCTTGCAACGTACCAAGAGACCCAGTACTTC	CATSRDLATYQETQYF
-	TRBV29-1	TRBD2	TRBJ2-5	TGCAGCGGTGGGATAAGACTAGCGCGAGAGACCCAGTACTTC	CSGGIRLARETQYF
many	TRBV29-1	TRBD2	TRBJ2-5	TGCAGCGTTGATGGGCTAGCGGGGGTTCAAGAGACCCAGTACTTC	CSVDGLAGVQETQYF
-	TRBV30	-	TRBJ1-5	TGTGCCTGGAGTGTACGGAACAATCAGCCCCAGCATTTT	CAWSVRNNQPQHF
many	TRBV3-1	TRBD1	TRBJ2-5	TGTGCCAGCAGCCCTCGGACAGGACAAGAGACCCAGTACTTC	CASSPRTGQETQYF